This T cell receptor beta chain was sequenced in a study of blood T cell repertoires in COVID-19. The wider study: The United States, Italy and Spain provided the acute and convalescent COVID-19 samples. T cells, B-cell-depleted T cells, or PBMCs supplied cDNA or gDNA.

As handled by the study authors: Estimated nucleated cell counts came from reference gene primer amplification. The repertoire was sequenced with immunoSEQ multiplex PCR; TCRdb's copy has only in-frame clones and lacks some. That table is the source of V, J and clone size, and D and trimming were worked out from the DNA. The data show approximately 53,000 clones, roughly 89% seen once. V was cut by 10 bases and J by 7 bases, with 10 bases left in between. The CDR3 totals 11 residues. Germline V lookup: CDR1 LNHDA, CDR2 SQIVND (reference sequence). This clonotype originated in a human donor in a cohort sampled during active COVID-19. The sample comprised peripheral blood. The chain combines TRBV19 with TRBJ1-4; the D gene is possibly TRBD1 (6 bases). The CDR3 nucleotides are TGTGCCACTCGAGGGGGTGAAAAACTGTTTTTT. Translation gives CATRGGEKLFF.